The TCR beta chain under discussion was sequenced for a study of shared clonotypes between healthy human individuals. TCRdb's table, derived via immunoSEQ multiplex PCR, lists solely in-frame clones and lacks some. The data contain approximately 1.9 million clones, roughly 93% of them singletons. CD45RO-negative, CCR7-selected cells formed the naive CD8 fraction, which excluded terminally differentiated effector memory CD45RA+ cells. V gave up 6 bases and J gave up 0 bases; unmatched junction bases: 8. This CDR3 comprises 16 residues. Germline CDR1 is SGHRS and CDR2 is YFSETQ. This chain joins TRBV5-1 and TRBJ2-3; 9 bases agree with TRBD2. This clonotype originated in a young man in good health. Some clones in this sample may be carry-over from other donors' samples. Sample: naive CD8+ T cells from PBMCs. The CDR3 region is CASTPFSGGSTDTQYF. For the CDR3, the DNA is TGCGCCAGCACCCCGTTTAGCGGGGGTAGCACAGATACGCAGTATTTT.